These 32 T cell receptor beta chains came from one sample sequenced in a study of prognosis after radiotherapy for stage I lung cancer. Amplification of the TCR beta CDR3 (from genomic DNA) was done by two-round multiplex PCR. The use of primers specific to each TRBV and TRBJ gene characterized first-round PCR. A single record per CDR3 protein comes from TCRdb applying MiXCR to the multiplex PCR reads. The sample includes about 20,000 distinct CDR3 sequences, roughly two fifths seen only once; the top ten take about 39%. Sequenced here: PBMCs, sampled before or after stereotactic body radiation therapy (not recorded which). The receptors here all came from a donor at least 50 years old with non-small cell lung cancer.

Regarding this clonotype: The likely explanation is a read error, given a far larger clone one base away. This chain joins TRBV6-1 and TRBJ1-6, with D unresolved. The end of the DNA is better explained by TRBJ1-1, so the J call may be wrong. From germline, CDR1 is MNHNS and CDR2 SASEGT. The CDR3 loop spans 13 amino acids. Written as DNA, the CDR3 is TGTGCCAGCATACCCCCATACGGGACTGAAGCTTTCTTT. Protein sequence: CASIPPYGTEAFF.

This clonotype has just one count. V is TRBV20-1 and J is TRBJ1-5, with 8 nucleotides matching TRBD1. The germline V gene encodes CDR1 DFQATT and CDR2 SNEGSKA (reference sequence). There are 14 residues in the CDR3. V shed 5 bases, J shed 1 base, and the junction held 4 bases outside the gene matches. The chain's CDR3 is CSAGRQGSNQPQHF. The CDR3 DNA reads TGCAGTGCTGGGCGACAGGGGAGCAATCAGCCCCAGCATTTT.

The CDR3: CAWSVEGSSGNTIYF. CDR3 DNA: TGTGCCTGGAGTGTAGAGGGGAGCTCTGGAAACACCATATATTTT. The V and J genes are TRBV30 and TRBJ1-3; weak D call: TRBD1 (5 bases). Germline-derived CDR1 and CDR2 are GTSNPN and SVGIG (reference sequence). The CDR3 consists of 15 residues. V shed 0 bases and J shed 0 bases, with 9 bases lying between them.

The sample holds many counts of this clonotype. This chain uses TRBV5-1 with TRBJ2-1; TRBD1 matches at 9 bases. V gave up 0 bases and J gave up 4 bases; unmatched junction bases: 8. The CDR3 has 17 residues. The V gene's germline CDR1 is SGHRS and CDR2 YFSETQ. Here the CDR3 reads CASSLGPQTGGYNEQFF. In DNA form, the CDR3 reads TGCGCCAGCAGCTTGGGCCCCCAGACAGGGGGATACAATGAGCAGTTCTTC.

This clonotype was observed many times. The V and J genes are TRBV2 and TRBJ1-4, with TRBD1 matching 11 bases. CDR3 length equals 14 residues. V shed 9 bases and J 8 bases; nucleotides not matched to a gene: 8. CDR1 is SNHLY and CDR2 is FYNNEI in the germline V gene. The CDR3 region has the DNA TGTGCCAGTGACCGGGACAGGGGGGGCGAAAAACTGTTTTTT. Translated, it gives CASDRDRGGEKLFF.

This clonotype was detected only a few times. A single base separates this from a much larger clone, so it may be a read error. The J gene is TRBJ1-2, the V gene TRBV4-2, with D possibly being TRBD1 (6 bases). V lost 2 bases and J lost 7, with 17 bases in between. In germline, CDR1 is LGHNA, CDR2 YNFKEQ. The CDR3 sequence is 15 residues long. CDR3 DNA sequence: TGTGCCAGCAGCCAACCTTTCTCTAGGGACACTGGCTACACCTTC. This gives the protein CASSQPFSRDTGYTF.

This clonotype came up many times. This sequence joins TRBV5-6 and TRBJ2-5; TRBD2 matches 16 bases. There are 20 residues in the CDR3. V lost 1 base, J lost 4 bases, and 13 bases stayed unmatched. CDR1 is SGHDT and CDR2 is YYEEEE in the germline V gene. The CDR3: CASSLSPGLAGGPGGETQYF. In DNA form, the CDR3 reads TGTGCCAGCAGCTTGTCCCCGGGACTAGCGGGAGGGCCGGGGGGAGAGACCCAGTACTTC.

Comments on this clonotype: This likely came from a read error, as a far larger clone is one base away. The rearrangement uses TRBV6-8 and TRBJ1-1; 7 nucleotides align to TRBD1. Germline lookup yields CDR1 MNHGY and CDR2 SAAAGT. The CDR3 has 14 residues. In DNA, the CDR3 is TGTGCCAGCAGGGCGGGGACAGTGAACAATGAAGCTTTCTTT. Its protein is CASRAGTVNNEAFF.

With respect to this clonotype: A much larger clone lies one base from this, so it may be a read error. The chain carries TRBV19 and TRBJ2-4; 8 positions match TRBD1. Germline CDR1 is LNHDA and CDR2 is SQIVND (reference sequence). The CDR3 has 14 amino acids. The CDR3 is CASSFTGQDPSGHF. CDR3 DNA: TGTGCCAGTAGTTTCACGGGACAGGACCCTTCTGGACACTTC.

This clonotype is medium-sized in the sample. V and J are TRBV6-5 and TRBJ2-2; TRBD1 agrees at 9 bases. Germline CDR1 is MNHEY and CDR2 is SVGAGI. The J segment lost 8 bases and the V segment lost 6 bases, leaving 4 bases of the junction unmatched. CDR3 size: 13 residues. DNA for the CDR3: TGTGCCAGCAGGGGACAGGGAGTAGGGGAGCTGTTTTTT. The encoded protein is CASRGQGVGELFF.

This clonotype was recorded many times. This chain links TRBV6-5 with TRBJ1-2, with 9 bases aligning to TRBD1. The germline CDR1 and CDR2 sequences are MNHEY and SVGAGI. J was trimmed by 7 bases and V by 4 bases; bases with no gene match: 7. This CDR3 contains 14 residues. The CDR3 nucleotides read TGTGCCAGCAGTTCCCCGGGACAGGGAAGTGGCTACACCTTC. It codes for CASSSPGQGSGYTF.

The V gene is TRBV27, the J gene TRBJ2-2, with no clear D. V lost 10 bases, J lost 4 bases, and 13 bases lay in between. Germline CDR1 and CDR2: MNHEY and SMNVEV (reference sequence). The CDR3 extends over 13 amino acids. Written as DNA, the CDR3 is TGTGCCACCCGTTTTTTCGGCACCGGGGAGCTGTTTTTT. It encodes CATRFFGTGELFF.

This clonotype was seen a single time. This chain links TRBV24-1 with TRBJ2-7; 9 positions match TRBD1. V lost 4 bases to trimming and J lost 5 bases; unmatched junction nucleotides: 5. This CDR3 contains 14 residues. Germline V CDR1 and CDR2: KGHDR, SFDVKD. CDR3 loop: CATSESTGGDEQYF. In DNA form, the CDR3 reads TGTGCCACCAGTGAATCAACAGGGGGCGACGAGCAGTACTTC.

The sample holds many counts of this clonotype. This chain links TRBV12-3 or TRBV12-4 with TRBJ2-5; TRBD1 or TRBD2 may be the D gene (6 bases each). This CDR3 has 16 amino acids. Trimming left V 2 bases short and J 5 bases short, with 18 bases between. CDR3 sequence (DNA): TGTGCCAGCAGTTTACTACCGGGGGCCTCCGGGGAGACCCAGTACTTC. This codes for CASSLLPGASGETQYF.

This clonotype has ten or more counts. The chain recombines TRBV15 with TRBJ1-6; 9 bases map to TRBD1. There are 16 residues in the CDR3. Germline V gene lookup returns CDR1 LNHNV and CDR2 YYDKDF (reference sequence). Trimming at V came to 1 base and at J to 6 bases, leaving 4 bases not matched to a gene. The CDR3 here is CATSRGRTGANSPLHF. The DNA of the CDR3 is TGTGCCACCAGCAGAGGGAGGACAGGGGCTAATTCACCCCTCCACTTT. Using reference TRBV15 and TRBJ1-6 for the parts outside the CDR3, the full variable domain is DAMVIQNPRYQVTQFGKPVTLSCSQTLNHNVMYWYQQKSSQAPKLLFHYYDKDFNNEADTPDNFQSRRPNTSFCFLDIRSPGLGDTAMYLCATSRGRTGANSPLHFGNGTRLTVT.

This clonotype has only one observation. The chain uses TRBV6-1 and TRBJ2-7, with a weak D call TRBD1 (5 bases). CDR1 is MNHNS and CDR2 is SASEGT in the germline V gene. The CDR3 length is 14 residues. V lost 6 bases and J lost 3, with 15 bases in between. CDR3 loop: CASRKTVSDYEQYF. In DNA form, the CDR3 reads TGTGCCAGCAGGAAGACAGTGTCGGACTACGAGCAGTACTTC.

Regarding this clonotype: A read error is likely here: a far larger clone is one base away. This sequence joins TRBV6-1 and TRBJ1-3, with a tentative D call TRBD1 (5 bases). V was shortened by 5 bases and J by 2 bases, with 16 bases between the two germline ends. The CDR3 consists of 16 residues. Per germline, CDR1 MNHNS and CDR2 SASEGT. CDR3 loop: CASSYKRGSPGNTIYF. The CDR3 DNA follows: TGTGCCAGCAGTTACAAGCGGGGGTCCCCTGGAAACACCATATATTTT.

In regard to this clonotype: Since a far larger clone is one base different, this is likely a read error. The chain joins TRBV2 to TRBJ2-5, with 7 nucleotides matching TRBD1. The assigned J gene may be wrong: the sequence end matches TRBJ2-1 better. Germline-derived CDR1 and CDR2 are SNHLY and FYNNEI. This CDR3 is 18 amino acids long. The CDR3: CASSFDQTGQYGYNEQFF. CDR3 DNA sequence: TGTGCCAGCAGTTTCGATCAGACAGGGCAATATGGATACAATGAGCAGTTCTTC.

Turning to this clonotype: One end of the junction varies from germline; a read error may be responsible. The rearrangement joins TRBV6-2 or TRBV6-3 to TRBJ2-7; TRBD2 matches at 7 bases. The CDR3 covers 17 residues. Germline V gene data show CDR1 as MNHEY and CDR2 as SVGEGT. The CDR3 DNA sequence: TGCGCCAGCAGTTCGACTGGCGGGAGTTCAGGGCGCTACGAGCAGTACTTC. Translation gives CASSSTGGSSGRYEQYF.

By sample fraction, this clonotype is medium-sized. V gene TRBV6-5 combines with J gene TRBJ1-6, with TRBD1 as a possible D gene (6 bases). Deletions cut 3 bases from V and 8 bases from J, with 14 bases between. The germline V gene has CDR1 MNHEY and CDR2 SVGAGI. The CDR3 spans 15 residues. The CDR3 DNA reads as TGTGCCAGCAGTTATGCAGGGGACCGAGATTCACCCCTCCACTTT. Protein product: CASSYAGDRDSPLHF.

The chain is built from TRBV11-3 and TRBJ2-3; D gene ambiguous. Per the germline V gene, CDR1 is SGHNT and CDR2 is YENEEA. This CDR3 is built from 14 residues. V lost 2 bases and J 1 base, leaving 7 bases between the germline ends. The CDR3 protein is CASSLNPGTDTQYF. The CDR3 coding sequence is TGTGCCAGCAGCTTAAACCCAGGCACAGATACGCAGTATTTT.

This clonotype was observed at least ten times. The V call is TRBV6-1, the J call TRBJ1-5; D might be TRBD1 (5 bases). V lost 5 bases and J 4 bases, leaving 21 bases between the germline ends. The CDR3 sequence is 17 residues long. Per the germline V gene, CDR1 is MNHNS and CDR2 is SASEGT. CDR3 region: CASSHPPGTGLNQPQHF. As DNA, the CDR3 is TGTGCCAGCAGTCATCCTCCGGGAACAGGCCTTAATCAGCCCCAGCATTTT.

This clonotype was observed a few times. The chain links TRBV25-1 to TRBJ1-4; 7 nucleotides line up with TRBD1. The CDR3 spans 20 residues. CDR1 and CDR2 from the germline V gene are MGHDK and SYGVNS. With V trimmed by 6 bases and J by 0 bases, 19 bases remained unmatched. CDR3 amino acids: CASSQPKSQGSYTTNEKLFF. Here the CDR3 DNA reads TGTGCCAGCAGCCAACCAAAATCACAGGGGTCTTACACAACTAATGAAAAACTGTTTTTT.

This clonotype came up many times. The chain recombines TRBV7-9 with TRBJ1-1, with no clear D. The germline V gene encodes CDR1 SEHNR and CDR2 FQNEAQ (reference sequence). V was shortened by 6 bases and J by 8 bases, with 10 bases between the two germline ends. This CDR3 spans 11 amino acids. The CDR3 DNA reads TGTGCCAGCAGACGGGCCGACGAAGCTTTCTTT. This encodes CASRRADEAFF.

This clonotype was recorded at least ten times. This chain uses TRBV28 with TRBJ1-6; the D gene is possibly TRBD1 (5 bases). Germline CDR1 MDHEN, CDR2 SYDVKM. Trimming removed 4 bases from V and 7 bases from J, with 5 bases in between. This CDR3 region has 12 residues. The chain's CDR3 is CASSSGNSPLHF. In DNA form, the CDR3 reads TGTGCCAGCAGTTCAGGGAATTCACCCCTCCACTTT.

This clonotype was picked up many times. The CDR3 is CASRGTDSGNTIYF. In DNA, the CDR3 is TGTGCCAGCAGAGGGACGGACTCTGGAAACACCATATATTTT. The chain is built from TRBV12-3 or TRBV12-4 and TRBJ1-3; maybe TRBD1 (5 bases). The CDR3 has 14 residues. Trimming cost V 6 bases and J 0 bases, with 9 bases left between them.

This clonotype showed up just once. This is likely a read error, given that the CDR3 carries no conserved phenylalanine or tryptophan at its end. The V gene is TRBV28, the J gene TRBJ2-7, with 9 bases fitting TRBD1. CDR3 size: 15 residues. J was trimmed by 2 bases and V by 6 bases; bases with no gene match: 8. Looked up from germline, CDR1 is MDHEN and CDR2 is SYDVKM. The DNA of the CDR3 is TGTGCCAGCAGAGATACTGGGACAGGGACCTACGAGCAGTACTTA. It codes for CASRDTGTGTYEQYL.

On this clonotype: The germline gene is not matched at one end of the junction; a read error may be the cause. The genes are TRBV6-2 or TRBV6-3 and TRBJ1-3; TRBD1 matches 7 bases. Per germline, CDR1 MNHEY and CDR2 SVGEGT. CDR3 length: 15 amino acids. CDR3 nucleotides: TGTGCCAGCATTGAAGCAGGGGGGTCTGGAAACACCACATATTTT. Translated, it gives CASIEAGGSGNTTYF.

This clonotype was seen just once. CDR3 bases: TGTGCCAGCAGATCCAGGACAGGGCCCTATGGCTACACCTTC. This encodes CASRSRTGPYGYTF. The chain recombines TRBV12-3 or TRBV12-4 with TRBJ1-2, with 8 bases identical to TRBD1. This CDR3 spans 14 amino acids. Germline trimming cut 6 bases from V and 4 bases from J; bases unmatched to any gene: 7.

Ten or more counts support this clonotype. V is TRBV27 and J is TRBJ2-5; D is uncertain. The CDR3 covers 17 residues. With 0 bases removed from V and 7 bases from J, the gap between germline ends came to 21 bases. Looked up from germline, CDR1 is MNHEY and CDR2 is SMNVEV (reference sequence). Here the CDR3 reads CASSLSGGLLRLGTQYF. The CDR3 coding sequence is TGTGCCAGCAGTTTATCGGGTGGGCTCCTAAGACTGGGGACCCAGTACTTC.

The rearrangement uses TRBV9 and TRBJ1-6, with TRBD1 identical over 8 bases. Germline V gene data show CDR1 as SGDLS and CDR2 as YYNGEE. The trim removed 3 bases at V and 7 bases at J, leaving 3 bases unmatched. The CDR3 covers 14 residues. The CDR3: CASSGDRINSPLHF. CDR3 nucleotide sequence: TGTGCCAGCAGCGGGGACAGGATAAATTCACCCCTCCACTTT.

The chain recombines TRBV9 with TRBJ2-7; D may be TRBD2 (6 bases). CDR3 length: 15 amino acids. Germline CDR1 reads SGDLS; CDR2 reads YYNGEE. V lost 6 bases, J lost 6 bases, and 22 bases lay in between. CDR3 residues: CASISPTGGVAEQYF. DNA of the CDR3: TGTGCCAGCATCTCGCCCACCGGGGGTGTGGCCGAGCAGTACTTC.